This TCR beta chain appears in the sequencing data of a study of regulatory T cells in long-lasting Graves disease. Whole-study results and caveats: Small numbers of samples may have cut accuracy.

TCR beta libraries were built with iRepertoire HTBI primers and Arm-PCR of CDR3 regions. TCRdb re-derived calls from the multiplex PCR reads in MiXCR, one entry per CDR3 protein. The data show some 460,000 distinct CDR3 sequences, with around 15% seen just once and 10% to 15% held by the top ten. This clonotype was found many times. The antigen is not known. The sample's time point: newly diagnosed GD, antithyroid drugs for less than 3 months. RNA isolated from PBMCs was used to make the TCR library. CDR3 length: 15 residues. V shed 6 bases and J 2 bases; nucleotides not matched to a gene: 6. Germline lookup yields CDR1 MDHEN and CDR2 SYDVKM. This sample was shared with a second study, whose subject was T cells in Graves' hyperthyroidism and ophthalmopathy.

The material sequenced was peripheral blood mononuclear cells (PBMCs), taken at new diagnosis, from a patient treated with antithyroid drugs. The origin of this receptor is a man in his forties or fifties with Graves disease. The genes are TRBV28 and TRBJ2-7; 11 bases align to TRBD1. CDR3 region: CASRRGQGATYEQYF. CDR3 nucleotides: TGTGCCAGCAGGCGAGGACAGGGGGCGACCTACGAGCAGTACTTC.